This TCR beta chain was found in a study of blood T cell repertoires in COVID-19. This CDR3 region has 15 residues. V was cut by 0 bases and J by 1 base, with 9 bases left in between. The V gene's germline CDR1 is MGHRA and CDR2 YSYEKL. Sequencing was performed with immunoSEQ multiplex PCR; in TCRdb, only in-frame clones are kept and a portion is missing. The repertoire consists of under 150,000 clones, with roughly 85% occurring once and the leading ten covering roughly 2.4%. The clonotype originates from a young man with acute or convalescent COVID-19. Sequencing was done on a sample of peripheral blood. The V call is TRBV4-1, the J call TRBJ1-1; D possibly corresponds to TRBD1 (5 bases). DNA of the CDR3: TGCGCCAGCAGCCAAGATCATAGGGGGAACACTGAAGCTTTCTTT. Residues: CASSQDHRGNTEAFF.